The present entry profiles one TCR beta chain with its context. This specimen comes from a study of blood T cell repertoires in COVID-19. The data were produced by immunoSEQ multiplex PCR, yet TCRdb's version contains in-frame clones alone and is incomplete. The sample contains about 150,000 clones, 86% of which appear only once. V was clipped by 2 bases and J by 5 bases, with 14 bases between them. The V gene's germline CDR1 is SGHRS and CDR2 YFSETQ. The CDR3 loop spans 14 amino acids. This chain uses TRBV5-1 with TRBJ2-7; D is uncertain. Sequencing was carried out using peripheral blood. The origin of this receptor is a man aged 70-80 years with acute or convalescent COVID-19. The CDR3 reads CASSLGGLWDEQYF. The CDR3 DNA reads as TGCGCCAGCAGCTTAGGCGGCCTTTGGGACGAGCAGTACTTC.